The sequence of this TCR beta chain was determined in a study of graft-versus-host responses after intestinal transplantation. Looking at the study overall: Each of the recipients got a multivisceral, liver-intestinal, or isolated intestinal transplant. Tacrolimus and steroids were given for two to four years to all recipients after anti-thymocyte globulin induction.

Germline assignment: CDR1 MGHDK and CDR2 SYGVNS. J was trimmed by 3 bases and V by 7 bases; bases with no gene match: 9. The CDR3 length is 14 residues. Points from the study as a whole: The marrow of recipients harbored GvH clones, and ileum or blood showed some of them first.

Concerning this clone: Its antigen is unknown.

The data were produced by immunoSEQ multiplex PCR, yet TCRdb's version contains in-frame clones alone and is incomplete. The sample holds some 10,000 clones, 76% seen once. Processing of graft tissue released intraepithelial and lamina propria lymphocytes. This TCR derives from a human patient who received an intestinal transplant, so some T cells may come from the graft donor. The material sequenced was ileum tissue, taken 23 days after intestinal transplant. The J gene is TRBJ2-7, the V gene TRBV25-1, with 7 bases fitting TRBD2. The CDR3 nucleotides are TGTGCCAGCACAGACGGCGCTAGCGGCTACGAGCAGTACTTC. Translated: CASTDGASGYEQYF.